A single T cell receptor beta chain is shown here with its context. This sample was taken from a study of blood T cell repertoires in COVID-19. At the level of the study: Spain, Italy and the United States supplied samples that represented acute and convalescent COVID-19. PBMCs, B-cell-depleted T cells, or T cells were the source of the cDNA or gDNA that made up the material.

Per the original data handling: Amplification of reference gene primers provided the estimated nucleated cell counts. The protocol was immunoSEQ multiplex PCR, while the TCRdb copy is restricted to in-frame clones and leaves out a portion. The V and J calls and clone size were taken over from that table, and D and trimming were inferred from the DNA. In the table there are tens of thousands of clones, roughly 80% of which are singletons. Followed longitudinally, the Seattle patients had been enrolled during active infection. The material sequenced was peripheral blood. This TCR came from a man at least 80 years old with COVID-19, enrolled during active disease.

CDR3 protein: CASSFPTRQGHEQFF. CDR3 sequence (DNA): TGTGCCAGCAGTTTTCCCACCCGACAGGGACATGAGCAGTTCTTC. This chain uses TRBV28 with TRBJ2-1; 7 bases agree with TRBD1. The trim removed 3 bases at V and 8 bases at J, leaving 10 bases unmatched. This CDR3 is 15 amino acids long. The germline V gene has CDR1 MDHEN and CDR2 SYDVKM. Combining the CDR3 with reference TRBV28 and TRBJ2-1 gives the whole variable domain DVKVTQSSRYLVKRTGEKVFLECVQDMDHENMFWYRQDPGLGLRLIYFSYDVKMKEKGDIPEGYSVSREKKERFSLILESASTNQTSMYLCASSFPTRQGHEQFFGPGTRLTVL.